The source of this TCR beta chain is a study of CD8 T cells in Susac syndrome. Germline CDR1 and CDR2: LNHDA and SQIVND (reference sequence). The CDR3 covers 14 residues. The V gene lost 2 bases and the J gene lost 0 bases, with 7 bases spanning the gap. Sequencing of TCR beta drew on CD8+ and CD4+ T cells from blood. While serving as controls, healthy donors were matched for age and sex. TEMRA cells were FACS-enriched, unlike CD8+ and CD4+ T cells, which were negatively isolated. When the RNA was reverse transcribed, random hexamers were used with an input of about 0.5 to 1 ug. Amplification of the TCR beta CDR3 was carried out by immunoSEQ multiplex PCR, which spanned a total of 54 Vbeta and 13 Jbeta segments. TCRdb reprocessed the immunoSEQ multiplex PCR reads via MiXCR and lists one record per CDR3 protein. The sample gives about 140,000 distinct CDR3 sequences, roughly 94% of which show up once; over 0.25% is in the top ten.

This chain connects TRBV19 to TRBJ2-5; tentative D call: TRBD2 (5 bases). What was sequenced was CD8+ T cells from PBMCs. The receptor was isolated from a human donor in good health. The CDR3 region is CASSISGDQETQYF. CDR3 DNA sequence: TGTGCCAGTAGTATAAGCGGAGACCAAGAGACCCAGTACTTC. The whole variable domain, filled in from reference TRBV19 and TRBJ2-5, reads DGGITQSPKYLFRKEGQNVTLSCEQNLNHDAMYWYRQDPGQGLRLIYYSQIVNDFQKGDIAEGYSVSREKKESFPLTVTSAQKNPTAFYLCASSISGDQETQYFGPGTRLLVL.